Here is one TCR beta chain with its context. No antigen is known for it. Tens of thousands of genome equivalents of blood DNA were amplified for TRB. This sample is drawn from a study of T cell clusters in autoimmune cytopenias. Looking at the study overall: TRB sequencing had a median about 52,000 reads and roughly 2,400 distinct clonotypes per sample.

Multiplex touch-down PCR amplified TRB using TRB-A and TRB-B pools in one tube. TCRdb re-called the multiplex PCR reads, yielding one record per CDR3 amino acid sequence without DNA. Its clone listing holds about 5,500 distinct CDR3 sequences. Findings and limits, study-wide: TRB repertoire shifts in secondary cytopenia and chronic lymphocytic leukemia mostly reflected lymphoma, not autoimmunity. Primary autoimmune cytopenia patients appeared to lack physiological T cell clusters present in healthy donors. Exclusive TRB clusters were approximately 3-fold more numerous in healthy donors than in active autoimmune hepatitis.

These data also formed part of another study, on T cell repertoires in aging, cancer and after chemotherapy.

This clonotype originated in a human donor in good health. Sequenced material: peripheral blood.

This CDR3 is CASSRDRYYEQYF. The chain joins TRBV12-3 or TRBV12-4 to TRBJ2-7; TCRdb's assignment of TRBD1 cannot be checked, as there is no DNA. The CDR3 has 13 residues.